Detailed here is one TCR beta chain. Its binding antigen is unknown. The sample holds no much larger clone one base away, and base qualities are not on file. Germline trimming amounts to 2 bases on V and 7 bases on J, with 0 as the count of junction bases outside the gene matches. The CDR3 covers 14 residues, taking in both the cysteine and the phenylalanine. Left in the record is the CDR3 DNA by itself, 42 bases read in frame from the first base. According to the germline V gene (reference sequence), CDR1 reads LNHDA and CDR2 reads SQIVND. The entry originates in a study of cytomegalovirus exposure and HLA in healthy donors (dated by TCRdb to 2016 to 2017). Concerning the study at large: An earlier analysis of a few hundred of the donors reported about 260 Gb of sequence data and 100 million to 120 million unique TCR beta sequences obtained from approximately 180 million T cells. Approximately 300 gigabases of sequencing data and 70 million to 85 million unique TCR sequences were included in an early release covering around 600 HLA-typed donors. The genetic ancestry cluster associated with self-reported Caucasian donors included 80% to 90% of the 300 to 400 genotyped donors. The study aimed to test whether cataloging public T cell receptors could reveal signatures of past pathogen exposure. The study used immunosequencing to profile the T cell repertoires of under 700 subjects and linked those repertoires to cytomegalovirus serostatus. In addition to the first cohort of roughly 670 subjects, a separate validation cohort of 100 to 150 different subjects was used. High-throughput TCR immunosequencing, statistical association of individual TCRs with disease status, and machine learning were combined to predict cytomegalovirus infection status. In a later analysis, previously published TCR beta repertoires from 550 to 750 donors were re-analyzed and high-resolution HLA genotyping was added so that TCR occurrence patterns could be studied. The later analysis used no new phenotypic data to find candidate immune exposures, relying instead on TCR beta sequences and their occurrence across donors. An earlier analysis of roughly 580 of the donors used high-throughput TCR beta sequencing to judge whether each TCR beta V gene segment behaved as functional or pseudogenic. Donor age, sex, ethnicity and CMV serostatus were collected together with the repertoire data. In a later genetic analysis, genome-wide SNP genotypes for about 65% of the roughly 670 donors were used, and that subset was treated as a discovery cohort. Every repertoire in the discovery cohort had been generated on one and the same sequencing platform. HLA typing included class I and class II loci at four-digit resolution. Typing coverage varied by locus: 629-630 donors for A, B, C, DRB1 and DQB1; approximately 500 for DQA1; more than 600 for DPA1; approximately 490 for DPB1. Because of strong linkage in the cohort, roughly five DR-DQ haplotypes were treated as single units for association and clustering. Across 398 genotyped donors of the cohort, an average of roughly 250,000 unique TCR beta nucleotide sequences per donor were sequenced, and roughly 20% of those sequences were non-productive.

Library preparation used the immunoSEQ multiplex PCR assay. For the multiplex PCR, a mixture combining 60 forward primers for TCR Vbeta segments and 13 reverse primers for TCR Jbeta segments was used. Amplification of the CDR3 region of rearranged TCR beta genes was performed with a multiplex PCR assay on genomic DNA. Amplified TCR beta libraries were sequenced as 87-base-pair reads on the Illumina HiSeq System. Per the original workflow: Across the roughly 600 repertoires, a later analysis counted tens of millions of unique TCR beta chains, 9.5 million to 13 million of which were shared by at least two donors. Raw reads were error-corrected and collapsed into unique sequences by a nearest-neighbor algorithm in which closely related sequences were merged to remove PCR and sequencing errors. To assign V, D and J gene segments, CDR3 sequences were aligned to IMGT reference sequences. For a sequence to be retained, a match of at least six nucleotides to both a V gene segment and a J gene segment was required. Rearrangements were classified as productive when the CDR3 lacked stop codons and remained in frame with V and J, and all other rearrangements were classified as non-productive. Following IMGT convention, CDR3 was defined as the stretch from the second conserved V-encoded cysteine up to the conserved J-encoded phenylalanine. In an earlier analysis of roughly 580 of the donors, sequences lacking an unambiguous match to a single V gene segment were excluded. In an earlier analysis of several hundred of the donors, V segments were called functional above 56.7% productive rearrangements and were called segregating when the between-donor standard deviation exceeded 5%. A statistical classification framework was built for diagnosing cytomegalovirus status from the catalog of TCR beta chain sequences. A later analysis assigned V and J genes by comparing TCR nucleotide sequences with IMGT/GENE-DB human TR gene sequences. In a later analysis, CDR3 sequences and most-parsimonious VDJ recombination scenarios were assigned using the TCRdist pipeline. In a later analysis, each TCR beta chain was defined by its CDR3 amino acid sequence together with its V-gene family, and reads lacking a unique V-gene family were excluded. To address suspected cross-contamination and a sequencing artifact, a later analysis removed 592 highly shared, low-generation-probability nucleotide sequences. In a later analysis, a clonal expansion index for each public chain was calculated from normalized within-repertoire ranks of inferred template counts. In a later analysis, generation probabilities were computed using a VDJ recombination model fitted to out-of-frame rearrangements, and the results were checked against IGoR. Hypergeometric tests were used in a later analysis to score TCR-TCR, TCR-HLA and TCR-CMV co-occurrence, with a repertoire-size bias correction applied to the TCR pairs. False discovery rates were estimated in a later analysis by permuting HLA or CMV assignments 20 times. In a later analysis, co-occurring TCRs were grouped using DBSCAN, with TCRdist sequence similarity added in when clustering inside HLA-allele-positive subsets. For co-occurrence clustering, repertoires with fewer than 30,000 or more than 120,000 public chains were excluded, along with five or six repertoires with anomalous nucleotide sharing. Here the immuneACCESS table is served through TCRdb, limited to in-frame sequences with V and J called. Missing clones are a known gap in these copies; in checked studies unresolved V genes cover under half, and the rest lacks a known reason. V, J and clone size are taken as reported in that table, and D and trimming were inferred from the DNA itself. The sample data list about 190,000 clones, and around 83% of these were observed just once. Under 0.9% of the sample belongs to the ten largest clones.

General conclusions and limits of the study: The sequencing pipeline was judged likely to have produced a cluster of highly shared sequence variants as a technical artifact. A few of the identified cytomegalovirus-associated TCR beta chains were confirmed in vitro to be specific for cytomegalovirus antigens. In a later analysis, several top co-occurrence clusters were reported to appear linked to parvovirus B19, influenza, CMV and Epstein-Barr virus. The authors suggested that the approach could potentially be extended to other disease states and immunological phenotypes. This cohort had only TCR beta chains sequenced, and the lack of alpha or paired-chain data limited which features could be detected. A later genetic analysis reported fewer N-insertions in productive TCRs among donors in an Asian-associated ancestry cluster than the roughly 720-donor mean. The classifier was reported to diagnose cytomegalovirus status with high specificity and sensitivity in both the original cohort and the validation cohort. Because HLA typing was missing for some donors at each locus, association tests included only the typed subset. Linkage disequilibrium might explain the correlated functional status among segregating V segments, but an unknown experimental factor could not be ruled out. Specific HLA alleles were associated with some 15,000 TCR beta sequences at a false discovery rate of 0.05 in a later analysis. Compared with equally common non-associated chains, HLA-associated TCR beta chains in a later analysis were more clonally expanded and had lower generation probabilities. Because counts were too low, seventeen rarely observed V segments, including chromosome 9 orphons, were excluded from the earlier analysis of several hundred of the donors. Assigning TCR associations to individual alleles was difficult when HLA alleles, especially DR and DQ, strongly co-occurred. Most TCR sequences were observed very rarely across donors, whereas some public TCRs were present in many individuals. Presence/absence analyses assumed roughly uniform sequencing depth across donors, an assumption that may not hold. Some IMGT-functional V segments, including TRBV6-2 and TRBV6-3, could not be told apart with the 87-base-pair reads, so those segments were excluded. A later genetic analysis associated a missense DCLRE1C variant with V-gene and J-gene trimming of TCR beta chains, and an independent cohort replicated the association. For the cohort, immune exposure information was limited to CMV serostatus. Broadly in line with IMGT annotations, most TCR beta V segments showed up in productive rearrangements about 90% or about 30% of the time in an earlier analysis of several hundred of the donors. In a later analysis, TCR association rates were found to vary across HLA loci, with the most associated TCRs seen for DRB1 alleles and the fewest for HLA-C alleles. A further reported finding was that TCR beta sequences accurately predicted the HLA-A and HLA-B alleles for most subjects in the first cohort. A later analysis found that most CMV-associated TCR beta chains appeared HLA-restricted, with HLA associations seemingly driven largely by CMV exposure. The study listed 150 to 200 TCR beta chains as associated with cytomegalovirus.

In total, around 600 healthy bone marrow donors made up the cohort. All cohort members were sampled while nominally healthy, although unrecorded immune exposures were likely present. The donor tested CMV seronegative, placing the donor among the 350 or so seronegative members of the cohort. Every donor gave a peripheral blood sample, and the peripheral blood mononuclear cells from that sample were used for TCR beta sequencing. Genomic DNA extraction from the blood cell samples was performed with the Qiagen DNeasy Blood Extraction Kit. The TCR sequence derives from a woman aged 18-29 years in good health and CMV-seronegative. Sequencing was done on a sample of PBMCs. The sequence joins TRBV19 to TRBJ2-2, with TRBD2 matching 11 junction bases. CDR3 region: CASSILAGGGELFF. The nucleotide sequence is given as TGTGCCAGTAGTATACTAGCGGGGGGCGGGGAGCTGTTTTTT.